The 11 T cell receptor beta chains below were found in one sample sequenced in a study of T cell changes during pregnancy in multiple sclerosis. The table came from immunoSEQ multiplex PCR; TCRdb's copy has only in-frame clones and leaves some out. The sample consists of roughly 42,000 clones, 91% of them appearing once. The sample was CD4+ T cells from peripheral blood mononuclear cells, taken before pregnancy. The receptor source for this set is a female donor with multiple sclerosis, enrolled in a pregnancy study.

The chain couples TRBV27 to TRBJ2-5, with 7 bases aligning to TRBD1. The CDR3 runs 15 residues. The V and J ends lost 2 bases and 2 bases, in that order; junction bases with no gene match: 5. Germline values: CDR1 MNHEY, CDR2 SMNVEV (reference sequence). Written as DNA, the CDR3 is TGTGCCAGCAGTTTACGCGACAGGGCGCAAGAGACCCAGTACTTC. Its protein product is CASSLRDRAQETQYF.

The chain joins TRBV6-6 to TRBJ1-2; 10 nucleotides line up with TRBD1. Unmatched junction bases numbered 2, after V lost 0 bases and J lost 1 base. The CDR3 is made up of 16 amino acids. Germline V gene data show CDR1 as MNHNY and CDR2 as SVGAGI (reference sequence). CDR3 DNA: TGTGCCAGCAGTTACTCGACAGGGGGCTATAACTATGGCTACACCTTC. Translating it yields CASSYSTGGYNYGYTF.

The CDR3 spells CASRPGQLPYEQYF. The CDR3 DNA is TGTGCCAGCAGACCGGGACAGCTACCCTACGAGCAGTACTTC. The V gene is TRBV6-6, the J gene TRBJ2-7; 7 positions match TRBD1. CDR3 length: 14 amino acids. Germline CDR1 reads MNHNY; CDR2 reads SVGAGI (reference sequence). With V trimmed by 6 bases and J by 2 bases, 7 bases remained unmatched.

This clone was observed once. This chain links TRBV4-1 with TRBJ2-5, with 8 bases that match TRBD2. After removal of 4 bases from V and 0 bases from J, the junction contained 4 bases not matched to a gene. The germline CDR1 and CDR2 sequences are MGHRA and YSYEKL. This CDR3 region has 15 residues. The CDR3 here is CASSRLTSDQETQYF. DNA for the CDR3: TGCGCCAGCAGCCGCTTGACTAGCGACCAAGAGACCCAGTACTTC.

The chain carries TRBV7-2 and TRBJ1-1; D not resolved. CDR3 length equals 13 residues. The germline gives CDR1 SGHTA, CDR2 FQGNSA. V lost 1 base to trimming and J lost 6 bases, with 9 bases between them. The CDR3: CASSLVREAEAFF. CDR3 nucleotide sequence: TGTGCCAGCAGCTTAGTTCGGGAGGCTGAAGCTTTCTTT.

In its sample, this clone was seen a few times. The chain carries TRBV7-3 and TRBJ1-1; D is perhaps TRBD1 (6 bases). Per germline, CDR1 SGHTA and CDR2 FQGTGA. With 3 bases removed from V and 4 bases from J, the gap between germline ends came to 18 bases. The CDR3 covers 16 residues. CDR3 DNA: TGTGCCAGCAGCTTTAAGGCAGGGGTTGGGGGCACTGAAGCTTTCTTT. Its translation is CASSFKAGVGGTEAFF.

The CDR3 DNA follows: TGCAGCGTTGCGAGGGACAAGGATTCACCCCTCCACTTT. It codes for CSVARDKDSPLHF. V gene TRBV29-1 combines with J gene TRBJ1-6; D is possibly TRBD1 (6 bases). The CDR3 has 13 residues. The V gene lost 4 bases and the J gene lost 8 bases, with 12 bases spanning the gap. Germline assignment: CDR1 SQVTM and CDR2 ANQGSEA.

The CDR3 DNA reads TGTGCCAGTTCCAAAGAGGGACAGATATTCTACGAGCAGTACTTC. It yields the protein CASSKEGQIFYEQYF. V usage is TRBV19 and J usage is TRBJ2-7; 7 bases are a match to TRBD1. The V gene end was trimmed by 8 bases and the J gene end by 3 bases; junction bases not matched to a gene: 13. The CDR3 is 15 residues long. Germline loops: CDR1 LNHDA, CDR2 SQIVND (reference sequence).

The chain has TRBV7-2 and TRBJ2-7, with 11 bases identical to TRBD2. CDR3 length: 15 amino acids. V was pared by 5 bases and J by 13 bases, with 16 bases of the junction left unmatched. Per the germline V gene, CDR1 is SGHTA and CDR2 is FQGNSA. The CDR3 region has the DNA TGTGCCAGCAGCCCCACCGGGACTAGCGGAGGCCATCCCTACTTC. Translation: CASSPTGTSGGHPYF.

The chain combines TRBV18 with TRBJ1-1; no reliable D call. V was cut by 3 bases and J by 2 bases, with 16 bases left in between. CDR1 is KGHSH and CDR2 is LQKENI in the germline V gene. This CDR3 has 16 amino acids. The DNA for the CDR3 is TGTGCCAGCTCACCTTCGACGGGAATACTTAACACTGAAGCTTTCTTT. This encodes CASSPSTGILNTEAFF.

Worth noting for this clone: Lacking the conserved final phenylalanine or tryptophan, this CDR3 likely reflects a read error. The DNA is left out, because the CDR3 cannot be placed on it with certainty; the CDR3 is given as TCRdb lists it. The CDR3 here is CSVDPHPA. V is TRBV29-1 and J is TRBJ2-6; TRBD2 is the table's D call, not checked against the DNA. With termini counted, the CDR3 has 8 amino acids. Germline CDR1 is SQVTM and CDR2 is ANQGSEA.